One sample yielded the 25 T cell receptor beta chains listed below, sequenced in a study of PD-1 blockade in classical Hodgkin lymphoma. Some clones are missing from TCRdb's copy, which holds only in-frame ones; the method was immunoSEQ multiplex PCR. The table records about 30,000 clones, about 86% of them present only once. Time point given: cycle 4 day 1 (C4D1), after 6 weeks of nivolumab. Every patient experienced relapse after autologous stem cell transplantation, and brentuximab vedotin exposure varied. Magnetic depletion of unwanted cells isolated CD4+ T cells from thawed PBMCs. Sequenced material: CD4+ T cells from blood, taken before the fourth cycle of nivolumab. All receptors derive from a human donor with classical Hodgkin lymphoma.

The J gene is TRBJ1-3, the V gene TRBV4-1; D unresolved. Trimming removed 0 bases at V and 7 bases at J, with 13 bases between. CDR3 size: 15 residues. Germline V gene sequence: CDR1 MGHRA, CDR2 YSYEKL. The CDR3 DNA is TGCGCCAGCAGCCAAGAAGGCGGGGAGTGGAACACCATATATTTT. It translates to CASSQEGGEWNTIYF.

This chain connects TRBV4-2 to TRBJ2-7; D call uncertain. The CDR3 spans 15 residues. V lost 0 bases and J 0 bases, leaving 9 bases between the germline ends. CDR1 LGHNA and CDR2 YNFKEQ come from the germline V gene. The CDR3 DNA is TGTGCCAGCAGCCAAGATAAGGGCTACTCCTACGAGCAGTACTTC. Translation: CASSQDKGYSYEQYF.

The chain carries TRBV4-1 and TRBJ1-3, with a tentative D call TRBD1 (5 bases). V gave up 4 bases and J gave up 4 bases, with 14 bases separating them. Germline-derived CDR1 and CDR2 are MGHRA and YSYEKL. CDR3 length: 15 amino acids. The CDR3 nucleotides are TGCGCCAGCAGCCCAACCGACAGTCCGGGAAACACCATATATTTT. This encodes CASSPTDSPGNTIYF.

The chain is built from TRBV10-3 and TRBJ2-3; D tentatively fits TRBD1 or TRBD2 (5 bases each). Germline loops: CDR1 ENHRY, CDR2 SYGVKD. The germline V and J ends were trimmed by 6 bases and 0 bases, with 13 bases remaining between them. This CDR3 region has 15 residues. CDR3 nucleotides: TGTGCCATCAGCAGGGTTGGGGAGAGCACAGATACGCAGTATTTT. Translated, it gives CAISRVGESTDTQYF.

This chain links TRBV6-1 with TRBJ2-7; D could derive from TRBD1 or TRBD2 (6 bases each). The CDR3 contains 14 residues. Germline V gene sequence: CDR1 MNHNS, CDR2 SASEGT. V lost 4 bases to trimming and J lost 1 base, with 11 bases between them. CDR3 DNA sequence: TGTGCCAGCAGTGTGGGGGGCGCGTCCTACGAGCAGTACTTC. This gives the protein CASSVGGASYEQYF.

The chain joins TRBV7-2 to TRBJ2-1, with TRBD2 matching over 12 bases. The J segment lost 7 bases and the V segment lost 3 bases, leaving 1 base of the junction unmatched. The CDR3 totals 14 residues. From germline, CDR1 is SGHTA and CDR2 FQGNSA. CDR3 residues: CASSLLAGGNEQFF. The CDR3 DNA sequence: TGTGCCAGCAGCTTGCTAGCGGGGGGGAATGAGCAGTTCTTC. The full variable domain, rest sourced from reference TRBV7-2 and TRBJ2-1, is GAGVSQSPSNKVTEKGKDVELRCDPISGHTALYWYRQSLGQGLEFLIYFQGNSAPDKSGLPSDRFSAERTGGSVSTLTIQRTQQEDSAVYLCASSLLAGGNEQFFGPGTRLTVL.

This chain connects TRBV19 to TRBJ2-5; D possibly corresponds to TRBD1 (6 bases). This CDR3 contains 13 residues. V was pared by 6 bases and J by 5 bases, with 13 bases between. Germline values: CDR1 LNHDA, CDR2 SQIVND (reference sequence). The CDR3 region has the DNA TGTGCCAGTAGGGTACAGGGTTCGGAGACCCAGTACTTC. Its protein product is CASRVQGSETQYF.

The V call is TRBV18, the J call TRBJ1-5, with a weak D call TRBD1 (6 bases). Germline CDR1 reads KGHSH; CDR2 reads LQKENI. The CDR3 has 13 amino acids. Trimming removed 5 bases at V and 7 bases at J, with 12 bases between. The CDR3 bases are TGTGCCAGCTCAATCGCAGGGGACCAGCCCCAGCATTTT. Amino acid sequence: CASSIAGDQPQHF.

The CDR3 nucleotides are TGTGCCAGCTCACCGTTTGTAGCGGGTCACAATGAGCAGTTCTTC. It is translated as CASSPFVAGHNEQFF. The rearrangement links TRBV18 to TRBJ2-1; 7 positions match TRBD2. Per germline, CDR1 KGHSH and CDR2 LQKENI. The V segment lost 3 bases and the J segment 5 bases; nucleotides outside the gene matches: 7. The CDR3 spans 15 residues.

This chain connects TRBV28 to TRBJ2-1, with D unclear. Germline V gene sequence: CDR1 MDHEN, CDR2 SYDVKM. V was trimmed by 3 bases and J by 7 bases, leaving 16 bases between them. The length of the CDR3 is 15 residues. The CDR3: CASSFLIPDGNEQFF. The CDR3 region has the DNA TGTGCCAGCAGTTTTTTGATCCCGGACGGAAATGAGCAGTTCTTC. The variable domain in full, with the rest retrieved from reference TRBV28 and TRBJ2-1, is DVKVTQSSRYLVKRTGEKVFLECVQDMDHENMFWYRQDPGLGLRLIYFSYDVKMKEKGDIPEGYSVSREKKERFSLILESASTNQTSMYLCASSFLIPDGNEQFFGPGTRLTVL.

Worth noting for this clone: Relative to the germline gene, one junction end is altered; a read error may explain this. The chain couples TRBV6-4 to TRBJ2-6; D gene uncertain. The germline V gene has CDR1 MRHNA and CDR2 SNTAGT. The CDR3 is 14 amino acids. The CDR3 coding sequence is TGTGCCAACAGTTTGGTATCCGGGGCCAACGTCCTGACTTTC. This encodes CANSLVSGANVLTF.

CDR3 DNA: TGTGCCAGCAGCCCCCTTACTAGCGGGAGGGCCGGGGAGCTGTTTTTT. Its protein product is CASSPLTSGRAGELFF. The chain combines TRBV28 with TRBJ2-2; 13 nucleotides line up with TRBD2. V lost 6 bases, J lost 6 bases, and 7 bases stayed unmatched. This CDR3 has 16 amino acids. CDR1 and CDR2 from the germline V gene are MDHEN and SYDVKM.

The chain has TRBV19 and TRBJ2-7, with TRBD2 as a possible D gene (5 bases). This CDR3 is built from 13 residues. V was cut by 4 bases and J by 0 bases, with 7 bases left in between. Germline CDR1 LNHDA, CDR2 SQIVND (reference sequence). CDR3 sequence: CASSTAGSYEQYF. CDR3 DNA sequence: TGTGCCAGTAGTACGGCGGGCTCCTACGAGCAGTACTTC. The whole variable domain, filled in from reference TRBV19 and TRBJ2-7, reads DGGITQSPKYLFRKEGQNVTLSCEQNLNHDAMYWYRQDPGQGLRLIYYSQIVNDFQKGDIAEGYSVSREKKESFPLTVTSAQKNPTAFYLCASSTAGSYEQYFGPGTRLTVT.

This clone was seen more than once but under ten times. The chain is built from TRBV5-1 and TRBJ2-6; D ambiguous. This CDR3 has 16 residues. Germline CDR1 is SGHRS and CDR2 is YFSETQ. V lost 4 bases and J 2 bases, leaving 13 bases between the germline ends. CDR3 coding DNA: TGCGCCAGCAGCACCAGAGGACCGGCTGGGGCCAACGTCCTGACTTTC. Its protein product is CASSTRGPAGANVLTF.

V gene TRBV11-3 combines with J gene TRBJ2-3; a weak D match, TRBD2 (5 bases). V lost 3 bases and J 1 base, leaving 5 bases between the germline ends. This CDR3 has 13 amino acids. The V gene's germline CDR1 is SGHNT and CDR2 YENEEA. CDR3 protein: CASSFGGTDTQYF. The CDR3 region has the DNA TGTGCCAGCAGCTTCGGGGGCACAGATACGCAGTATTTT.

The chain joins TRBV7-2 to TRBJ2-1; 12 positions match TRBD2. Germline V gene sequence: CDR1 SGHTA, CDR2 FQGNSA. The CDR3 length is 16 residues. The V segment lost 5 bases and the J segment 2 bases; nucleotides outside the gene matches: 4. The CDR3 DNA is TGTGCCAGCAGCGCCGGACTAGCGGGACCCTACAATGAGCAGTTCTTC. Translating it yields CASSAGLAGPYNEQFF.

The gene calls are TRBV6-5 and TRBJ2-7; either TRBD1 or TRBD2 may supply D (5 bases each). Trimming took 4 bases from V and 3 from J, leaving 10 bases between them. Germline loops: CDR1 MNHEY, CDR2 SVGAGI. The CDR3 runs 13 residues. The CDR3 sequence is CASSFGTDYEQYF. The DNA of the CDR3 is TGTGCCAGCAGTTTCGGGACGGACTACGAGCAGTACTTC.

The chain has TRBV7-9 and TRBJ2-6; D is perhaps TRBD2 (5 bases). Germline-derived CDR1 and CDR2 are SEHNR and FQNEAQ (reference sequence). The CDR3 runs 16 residues. V was pared by 4 bases and J by 0 bases, with 10 bases between. The CDR3 DNA reads TGTGCCAGCAGCTCCACTGAGGGCTCTGGGGCCAACGTCCTGACTTTC. Its translation is CASSSTEGSGANVLTF.

The chain uses TRBV2 and TRBJ2-3; TRBD2 matches 9 bases. Unmatched junction bases numbered 15, after V lost 7 bases and J lost 4 bases. Germline V gene sequence: CDR1 SNHLY, CDR2 FYNNEI. The CDR3 is made up of 17 amino acids. In DNA, the CDR3 is TGTGCCAGCATCCGGCTAGCGGGGAGGATAGCACCAGATACGCAGTATTTT. It yields the protein CASIRLAGRIAPDTQYF.

J is TRBJ1-5 and V is TRBV4-2; tentative D call: TRBD1 (5 bases). This CDR3 region has 15 residues. Trimming shortened V by 3 bases and J by 3 bases, and 12 bases separated the two germline ends. Germline V lookup: CDR1 LGHNA, CDR2 YNFKEQ. CDR3 amino acids: CASSHEEGLNQPQHF. CDR3 nucleotide sequence: TGTGCCAGCAGCCACGAGGAGGGGCTCAATCAGCCCCAGCATTTT.

The chain combines TRBV5-1 with TRBJ1-4; D gene ambiguous. This CDR3 is built from 16 residues. Between the trimmed V and J ends, which lost 1 base and 4 bases, there was a span of 14 bases. Per the germline V gene, CDR1 is SGHRS and CDR2 is YFSETQ. CDR3 nucleotides: TGCGCCAGCAGCTTGTCCCCCCCGGGAAATAATGAAAAACTGTTTTTT. It yields the protein CASSLSPPGNNEKLFF.

CDR3 loop: CASSLAGLAGRIDGELFF. CDR3 sequence (DNA): TGTGCCAGCAGCTTGGCAGGACTAGCGGGGAGGATCGACGGGGAGCTGTTTTTT. J is TRBJ2-2 and V is TRBV5-4; 12 bases match TRBD2. Germline assignment: CDR1 SGHNT and CDR2 YYREEE (reference sequence). The CDR3 extends over 18 amino acids. Unmatched junction bases numbered 10, after V lost 0 bases and J lost 7 bases. The variable domain in full, with the rest retrieved from reference TRBV5-4 and TRBJ2-2, is ETGVTQSPTHLIKTRGQQVTLRCSSQSGHNTVSWYQQALGQGPQFIFQYYREEENGRGNFPPRFSGLQFPNYSSELNVNALELDDSALYLCASSLAGLAGRIDGELFFGEGSRLTVL.

V usage is TRBV28 and J usage is TRBJ2-2, with D unresolved. Deletions cut 4 bases from V and 5 bases from J, with 11 bases between. The germline V gene has CDR1 MDHEN and CDR2 SYDVKM. The CDR3 is made up of 14 amino acids. CDR3: CASSSQEFTGELFF. In DNA form, the CDR3 reads TGTGCCAGCAGTTCCCAGGAATTTACCGGGGAGCTGTTTTTT. Filled out from reference TRBV28 and TRBJ2-2, the complete variable domain reads DVKVTQSSRYLVKRTGEKVFLECVQDMDHENMFWYRQDPGLGLRLIYFSYDVKMKEKGDIPEGYSVSREKKERFSLILESASTNQTSMYLCASSSQEFTGELFFGEGSRLTVL.

The genes are TRBV7-6 and TRBJ2-3, with a possible D match to TRBD2 (5 bases). Trimming pared 5 bases from V and 5 bases from J, leaving 20 bases between. The CDR3 contains 16 residues. Per germline, CDR1 SGHVS and CDR2 FNYEAQ. The CDR3 nucleotides read TGTGCCAGCAGCCAAGGTCTTGGAGGCCCGGTAGATACGCAGTATTTT. Amino acid sequence: CASSQGLGGPVDTQYF.

DNA of the CDR3: TGTGCCAGCACTCAGGACAGGGCCCTTGCAGCCCAGCATTTT. Amino acid sequence: CASTQDRALAAQHF. This chain joins TRBV28 and TRBJ1-5; 8 nucleotides match TRBD1. The germline gives CDR1 MDHEN, CDR2 SYDVKM. This CDR3 region has 14 residues. Unmatched junction bases numbered 13, after V lost 7 bases and J lost 11 bases.